This is a list of T cell receptor beta chains from one sample in a study of cytomegalovirus exposure and HLA in healthy donors. Repertoires were generated with immunoSEQ multiplex PCR, while TCRdb's copy carries only in-frame clones and drops some. Here the sample spans 150,000 to 250,000 clones, less than 80% being singletons. Sequencing was carried out using PBMCs. All receptors come from a woman between 25 and 40 years old in good health and CMV-seropositive. Each CDR3 is given with its conserved first and last residue. The D gene is left open where the match is weak. Part of the rows lack a size; the others show once, few, many or a class for expanded clones.

v_gene: TRBV5-1; j_gene: TRBJ2-4; d_gene: -; abundance: -; CDR3nt: TGCGCCAGCAGCTCCGACTGGCAAAACATTCAGTACTTC; CDR3aa: CASSSDWQNIQYF
v_gene: TRBV6-1; j_gene: TRBJ2-7; d_gene: TRBD1; abundance: -; CDR3nt: TGTGCCAGCAGTGCGGACAGGCCTCTCGAGCAGTACTTC; CDR3aa: CASSADRPLEQYF
v_gene: TRBV28; j_gene: TRBJ2-7; d_gene: TRBD1; abundance: -; CDR3nt: TGTGCCAGCAGAAGGCTTACAGGGGACTCCTACGAGCAGTACTTC; CDR3aa: CASRRLTGDSYEQYF
v_gene: TRBV7-2; j_gene: TRBJ2-3; d_gene: -; abundance: -; CDR3nt: TGTGCCAGCAGCGCCCAGGCAGATACGCAGTATTTT; CDR3aa: CASSAQADTQYF
v_gene: TRBV6-1; j_gene: TRBJ2-3; d_gene: TRBD2; abundance: -; CDR3nt: TGTGCCAGCCTTCTTCAGCGGGGGTGGACAGATACGCAGTATTTT; CDR3aa: CASLLQRGWTDTQYF
v_gene: TRBV15; j_gene: TRBJ2-5; d_gene: -; abundance: -; CDR3nt: TGTGCCACCAGCAGAACAACGGGGGTAAAGACCCAGTACTTC; CDR3aa: CATSRTTGVKTQYF
v_gene: TRBV13; j_gene: TRBJ2-7; d_gene: TRBD1; abundance: -; CDR3nt: TGTGCCAGCAGAAGCCGGGACAGCCCCTACGAGCAGTACTTC; CDR3aa: CASRSRDSPYEQYF
v_gene: TRBV7-8; j_gene: TRBJ2-3; d_gene: -; abundance: -; CDR3nt: TGTGCCACCAGGGCGGGACTTCCTAAGAGTACGCAGTATTTT; CDR3aa: CATRAGLPKSTQYF
v_gene: TRBV27; j_gene: TRBJ1-1; d_gene: TRBD1; abundance: -; CDR3nt: TGTGCCAGCAGGCGGACAGGGGACACTGAAGCTTTCTTT; CDR3aa: CASRRTGDTEAFF
v_gene: TRBV6-1; j_gene: TRBJ2-1; d_gene: TRBD2; abundance: -; CDR3nt: TGTGCCAGCGGGACTAGACAGGCCTCCTACAATGAGCAGTTCTTC; CDR3aa: CASGTRQASYNEQFF
v_gene: TRBV4-3; j_gene: TRBJ2-2; d_gene: TRBD2; abundance: -; CDR3nt: TGCGCCAGCAGCCCCCATAGCGGGGGGCGTGGCACCGGGGAGCTGTTTTTT; CDR3aa: CASSPHSGGRGTGELFF
v_gene: TRBV19; j_gene: TRBJ1-1; d_gene: -; abundance: once; CDR3nt: TGTGCCAGTAGTTACGACAGGAGATGGAACACTGAAGCTTTCTTT; CDR3aa: CASSYDRRWNTEAFF
v_gene: TRBV5-5; j_gene: TRBJ1-3; d_gene: TRBD1; abundance: -; CDR3nt: TGTGCCAGCAGCTTGTCGGGACAGGGAATTGGAAACACCATATATTTT; CDR3aa: CASSLSGQGIGNTIYF
v_gene: TRBV29-1; j_gene: TRBJ2-7; d_gene: TRBD1; abundance: -; CDR3nt: TGCAGCGTGAGACGGGACAGGGAGGGCGAGCAGTACTTC; CDR3aa: CSVRRDREGEQYF
v_gene: TRBV10-3; j_gene: TRBJ2-2; d_gene: TRBD1; abundance: -; CDR3nt: TGTGCCATCAAGAGGGGGCTTAACACCGGGGAGCTGTTTTTT; CDR3aa: CAIKRGLNTGELFF
v_gene: TRBV5-1; j_gene: TRBJ1-1; d_gene: TRBD1; abundance: -; CDR3nt: TGCGCCAGCAGGGGACAGGGAAACACTGAAGCTTTCTTT; CDR3aa: CASRGQGNTEAFF
v_gene: TRBV5-8; j_gene: TRBJ2-5; d_gene: -; abundance: -; CDR3nt: TGTGCCAGCAGCCAACTCGGGGGAATCCAAGAGACCCAGTACTTC; CDR3aa: CASSQLGGIQETQYF
v_gene: TRBV11-3; j_gene: TRBJ2-3; d_gene: TRBD2; abundance: -; CDR3nt: TGTGCCAGCAGCTCCCCGGGACTACCAAGCACAGATACGCAGTATTTT; CDR3aa: CASSSPGLPSTDTQYF
v_gene: TRBV4-2; j_gene: TRBJ1-1; d_gene: -; abundance: -; CDR3nt: TGTGCCAGCAGCCAAGCCCTAGGCCAGGGTGTTCAAGCTTTCTTT; CDR3aa: CASSQALGQGVQAFF
v_gene: TRBV5-5; j_gene: TRBJ1-4; d_gene: -; abundance: few; CDR3nt: TGTGCCAGCAGCTTCCAAGGGGCGGATGAAAAACTGTTTTTT; CDR3aa: CASSFQGADEKLFF
v_gene: TRBV5-1; j_gene: TRBJ2-5; d_gene: TRBD2; abundance: -; CDR3nt: TGCGCCAGCAGCTTTGGGGTTCTAGCGGGACAAGAGACCCAGTACTTC; CDR3aa: CASSFGVLAGQETQYF
v_gene: TRBV2; j_gene: TRBJ2-3; d_gene: TRBD2; abundance: -; CDR3nt: TGTGCCAGCAGGGCTACGGGGGGGCGAACAGATACGCAGTATTTT; CDR3aa: CASRATGGRTDTQYF
v_gene: TRBV7-6; j_gene: TRBJ2-7; d_gene: -; abundance: few; CDR3nt: TGTGCCAGCAGCTTAGGGGGGCGGGGGACCCCCTACGAGCAGTACTTC; CDR3aa: CASSLGGRGTPYEQYF
v_gene: TRBV6-4; j_gene: TRBJ2-1; d_gene: TRBD2; abundance: few; CDR3nt: TGTGCCAGCAGTGACTCTAGCGGGAGCTACAATGAGCAGTTCTTC; CDR3aa: CASSDSSGSYNEQFF
v_gene: TRBV10-3; j_gene: TRBJ2-7; d_gene: -; abundance: -; CDR3nt: TGTGCCACAGGGGGACGGGAGGGTTCGGGCGAGCAGTACTTC; CDR3aa: CATGGREGSGEQYF
v_gene: TRBV4-3; j_gene: TRBJ1-6; d_gene: -; abundance: once; CDR3nt: TGCGCCAGCAGCCTTACCTTCCCCAGGGGATTGAGGGGTCCCCTCCACTTT; CDR3aa: CASSLTFPRGLRGPLHF
v_gene: TRBV4-2; j_gene: TRBJ2-2; d_gene: -; abundance: once; CDR3nt: TGTGCCAGCAGCCAAGATCAGCGACCAGGGGACACCGGGGAGCTGTTTTTT; CDR3aa: CASSQDQRPGDTGELFF
v_gene: TRBV6-1; j_gene: TRBJ1-1; d_gene: -; abundance: -; CDR3nt: TGTGCCAGCAGTGTTTTGGAGACTGAAGCTTTCTTT; CDR3aa: CASSVLETEAFF
v_gene: TRBV30; j_gene: TRBJ2-1; d_gene: -; abundance: few; CDR3nt: TGTGCCTGGAGTCACGGGAGCAATGAGCAGTTCTTC; CDR3aa: CAWSHGSNEQFF
v_gene: TRBV5-5; j_gene: TRBJ1-4; d_gene: TRBD1; abundance: few; CDR3nt: TGTGCCAGCAGCTGGTTAACGGGACAGGGAGCAACTAATGAAAAACTGTTTTTT; CDR3aa: CASSWLTGQGATNEKLFF
v_gene: TRBV4-3; j_gene: TRBJ2-1; d_gene: TRBD2; abundance: -; CDR3nt: TGCGCCAGCAGCCAAGATGTACTAGCGGGGTTGAATGAGCAGTTCTTC; CDR3aa: CASSQDVLAGLNEQFF
v_gene: TRBV20-1; j_gene: TRBJ2-7; d_gene: -; abundance: -; CDR3nt: TGCAGTGCAGCAGGGCTGGGGGAGCAGTACTTC; CDR3aa: CSAAGLGEQYF
v_gene: TRBV11-3; j_gene: TRBJ1-1; d_gene: -; abundance: -; CDR3nt: TGTGCCAGCAGCTTCGTAGACACTGAAGCTTTCTTT; CDR3aa: CASSFVDTEAFF
v_gene: TRBV9; j_gene: TRBJ1-1; d_gene: -; abundance: once; CDR3nt: TGTGCCAGCAGCGTAGTGGTGGGAGCGAACACTGAAGCTTTCTTT; CDR3aa: CASSVVVGANTEAFF
v_gene: TRBV7-2; j_gene: TRBJ2-7; d_gene: -; abundance: -; CDR3nt: TGTGCCAGCAGCATGTTCGGGGTGACTTCCTACGAGCAGTACTTC; CDR3aa: CASSMFGVTSYEQYF
v_gene: TRBV6-5; j_gene: TRBJ1-5; d_gene: -; abundance: -; CDR3nt: TGTGCCAGCAGGATGAGGGATCAGCCCCAGCATTTT; CDR3aa: CASRMRDQPQHF
v_gene: TRBV2; j_gene: TRBJ2-2; d_gene: TRBD1; abundance: -; CDR3nt: TGTGCCAGCAGACAGGGGGCGGAATCCGGGGAGCTGTTTTTT; CDR3aa: CASRQGAESGELFF
v_gene: TRBV29-1; j_gene: TRBJ2-7; d_gene: -; abundance: -; CDR3nt: TGCAGCGTTGAGGTAGCGGCGACCTACGAGCAGTACTTC; CDR3aa: CSVEVAATYEQYF
v_gene: TRBV11-3; j_gene: TRBJ2-3; d_gene: TRBD2; abundance: once; CDR3nt: TGTGCCAGCAGCTACGAAGCGGGAAACACAGATACGCAGTATTTT; CDR3aa: CASSYEAGNTDTQYF
v_gene: TRBV9; j_gene: TRBJ2-7; d_gene: -; abundance: -; CDR3nt: TGTGCCAGCAGCGTAGGCGGGAACTCCTACGAGCAGTACTTC; CDR3aa: CASSVGGNSYEQYF
v_gene: TRBV2; j_gene: TRBJ1-2; d_gene: TRBD1; abundance: -; CDR3nt: TGTGCCAGCAGTTCCGGGACAGCTAACTATGGCTACACCTTC; CDR3aa: CASSSGTANYGYTF
v_gene: TRBV11-2; j_gene: TRBJ1-1; d_gene: -; abundance: -; CDR3nt: TGTGCCAGCAGCTTGTTCCGGGGTGAAGCTTTCTTT; CDR3aa: CASSLFRGEAFF
v_gene: TRBV2; j_gene: TRBJ1-6; d_gene: -; abundance: -; CDR3nt: TGTGCCAGCAGTGAATATATCACCAGCTCCTATAATTCACCCCTCCACTTT; CDR3aa: CASSEYITSSYNSPLHF
v_gene: TRBV27; j_gene: TRBJ2-3; d_gene: TRBD2; abundance: -; CDR3nt: TGTGCCAGCAGATACGGACTAGCGGGAGGCACAGATACGCAGTATTTT; CDR3aa: CASRYGLAGGTDTQYF
v_gene: TRBV6-1; j_gene: TRBJ2-3; d_gene: TRBD1; abundance: -; CDR3nt: TGTGCCAGCAGTCGGGACAGCCTCACAGATACGCAGTATTTT; CDR3aa: CASSRDSLTDTQYF
v_gene: TRBV18; j_gene: TRBJ2-3; d_gene: -; abundance: -; CDR3nt: TGTGCCAGCTCACCAAAGTGGCAGTTGGTCACAGATACGCAGTATTTT; CDR3aa: CASSPKWQLVTDTQYF
v_gene: TRBV11-3; j_gene: TRBJ2-7; d_gene: TRBD1; abundance: -; CDR3nt: TGTGCCAGCAGCCCTGGGGGACAGGGTCAGCAGTACTTC; CDR3aa: CASSPGGQGQQYF
v_gene: TRBV7-9; j_gene: TRBJ2-7; d_gene: TRBD2; abundance: -; CDR3nt: TGTGCCAGCAGCACCCGACAGCTCCTACGCGGGAGAACGGGGGAGCAGTACTTC; CDR3aa: CASSTRQLLRGRTGEQYF
v_gene: TRBV5-1; j_gene: TRBJ1-2; d_gene: TRBD1; abundance: -; CDR3nt: TGCGCCAGCAGCCCCGGACAGGGCTATGGCTACACCTTC; CDR3aa: CASSPGQGYGYTF
v_gene: TRBV7-2; j_gene: TRBJ1-6; d_gene: -; abundance: -; CDR3nt: TGTGCCAGCAGCAGAAACTGGAATTCACCCCTCCACTTT; CDR3aa: CASSRNWNSPLHF
v_gene: TRBV10-3; j_gene: TRBJ1-5; d_gene: -; abundance: -; CDR3nt: TGTGCCGCCGCGGGGATTCTGGAGCAGCCCCAGCATTTT; CDR3aa: CAAAGILEQPQHF
v_gene: TRBV4-1; j_gene: TRBJ2-3; d_gene: TRBD2; abundance: few; CDR3nt: TGCGCCAGCAGCCAAGTAACTAGCGGGGTAGAGGATACGCAGTATTTT; CDR3aa: CASSQVTSGVEDTQYF
v_gene: TRBV19; j_gene: TRBJ1-2; d_gene: -; abundance: once; CDR3nt: TGTGCCAGTAGTATCTGGAGCCCCGACGGCTACACCTTC; CDR3aa: CASSIWSPDGYTF
v_gene: TRBV7-6; j_gene: TRBJ2-3; d_gene: -; abundance: -; CDR3nt: TGTGCCAGCAGCTTAGACGGCAGGGGAACGCAGTATTTT; CDR3aa: CASSLDGRGTQYF
v_gene: TRBV18; j_gene: TRBJ1-1; d_gene: TRBD1; abundance: -; CDR3nt: TGTGCCAGCTCATTGTCCGTAGGGACAGGGGGCACTGAAGCTTTCTTT; CDR3aa: CASSLSVGTGGTEAFF
v_gene: TRBV19; j_gene: TRBJ1-2; d_gene: TRBD1; abundance: -; CDR3nt: TGTGCCAGCCGGGGGTTGACAGGGAAAAACTATGGCTACACCTTC; CDR3aa: CASRGLTGKNYGYTF
v_gene: TRBV9; j_gene: TRBJ2-3; d_gene: TRBD1; abundance: -; CDR3nt: TGTGCCAGCAGCCTATGGACAGGCGCTACGACAGATACGCAGTATTTT; CDR3aa: CASSLWTGATTDTQYF
v_gene: TRBV19; j_gene: TRBJ1-5; d_gene: -; abundance: -; CDR3nt: TGTGCCAGTACCATCAACCCAGGGTTGAGCAATCAGCCCCAGCATTTT; CDR3aa: CASTINPGLSNQPQHF
v_gene: TRBV2; j_gene: TRBJ1-6; d_gene: TRBD1; abundance: -; CDR3nt: TGTGCCAGCAGTACAGCAGATGGACAGGGGTGGACCTCCTATAATTCACCCCTCCACTTT; CDR3aa: CASSTADGQGWTSYNSPLHF